These T cell receptor beta chains were read from a single sample in a study of CD8+ T cells in alopecia areata. Assay: immunoSEQ multiplex PCR; the TCRdb copy retains only in-frame clones and omits some. The data contain about 210,000 clones, just over 65% of them singletons. Sequences were derived from CD4+ T cells sorted from blood, sampled between weeks 43 and 45, from a patient treated with tofacitinib. All receptors derive from a human donor with alopecia areata. Both conserved end residues are part of each CDR3. The D gene is left open where the match is weak. Where a row states a size, it is once, few, many or the class of an expanded clone; other rows omit it.

>TRBV9|few|-|TRBJ1-1
TGTGCCAGCAGCGTAGGTCCGAACACTGAAGCTTTCTTT
CASSVGPNTEAFF
>TRBV29-1|-|-|TRBJ2-5
TGCAGCGGGGGAGACCAGGAGACCCAGTACTTC
CSGGDQETQYF
>TRBV7-3|once|TRBD2|TRBJ2-1
TGTGCCAGCAGCTTGCGGGGGGACAATGAGCAGTTCTTC
CASSLRGDNEQFF
>TRBV30|-|-|TRBJ1-5
TGTGCCTGGAGTATAGGGTCGTATCAGCCCCAGCATTTT
CAWSIGSYQPQHF
>TRBV7-9|-|TRBD1|TRBJ2-7
TGTGCCACCGGGACAGGGCCCTACGAGCAGTACTTC
CATGTGPYEQYF
>TRBV11-2|-|-|TRBJ1-6
TGTGCCAGCAGCTTAGGCGGGGTAGGCTCCTATAATTCACCCCTCCACTTT
CASSLGGVGSYNSPLHF
>TRBV9|-|-|TRBJ1-5
TGTGCCAGCAGCACGATTGGCGATCAGCCCCAGCATTTT
CASSTIGDQPQHF
>TRBV15|-|-|TRBJ2-3
TGTGCCACCAGCAGAGATTGGGATACGCAGTATTTT
CATSRDWDTQYF
>TRBV29-1|few|TRBD1|TRBJ2-7
TGCAGCGTTGAGGGACAGAGACCCTACGAGCAGTACTTC
CSVEGQRPYEQYF
>TRBV10-3|-|-|TRBJ1-3
TGTGCCATCAGTGTGGAACCGGGCTCTGGAAACACCATATATTTT
CAISVEPGSGNTIYF
>TRBV7-2|-|-|TRBJ1-1
TGTGCCAGCAGCTTAGTGGGTCCGAACACTGAAGCTTTCTTT
CASSLVGPNTEAFF
>TRBV27|-|TRBD1|TRBJ1-2
TGTGCCAGCAGTTATGGACAGGGTACTCGTGGCTACACCTTC
CASSYGQGTRGYTF
>TRBV7-3|-|TRBD2|TRBJ2-5
TGTGCCAGCAGCCCCGACCCTAGCGGGGCTGAGGTAGAGACCCAGTACTTC
CASSPDPSGAEVETQYF
>TRBV5-4|few|-|TRBJ2-5
TGTGCCAGCAGCTTGGGGGGACCCGTCGGGGAGACCCAGTACTTC
CASSLGGPVGETQYF
>TRBV4-2|-|-|TRBJ2-1
TGTGCCAGCAGCCAAGGAGAGGGGGGGATTAGCTCCTACAATGAGCAGTTCTTC
CASSQGEGGISSYNEQFF
>TRBV30|-|-|TRBJ2-6
TGTGCCTGGAGTGTACTTCAAGGGAAAGGGGCCAACGTCCTGACTTTC
CAWSVLQGKGANVLTF
>TRBV2|-|-|TRBJ2-7
TGTGCCAGCAGCTCGGCGACAGTGCAGTACTTC
CASSSATVQYF
>TRBV29-1|few|-|TRBJ1-2
TGCAGCGTTGATGGAGGACTCGGCGGAGGTGGCTACACCTTC
CSVDGGLGGGGYTF
>TRBV5-6|few|TRBD1|TRBJ2-7
TGTGCCAGCAGCTCCGACGTGCGGACAGGACCCCCCGAGCAGTACTTC
CASSSDVRTGPPEQYF
>TRBV29-1|-|TRBD1|TRBJ1-1
TGCAGCGTTGTCGGACAGGCTAACACTGAAGCTTTCTTT
CSVVGQANTEAFF
>TRBV30|-|TRBD2|TRBJ2-3
TGTGCCTGGAGTGTAAGCGGGGGGACGGATACGCAGTATTTT
CAWSVSGGTDTQYF
>TRBV18|few|-|TRBJ1-4
TGTGCCAGCTCAACTCAGGGGACAACTAATGAAAAACTGTTTTTT
CASSTQGTTNEKLFF
>TRBV19|-|-|TRBJ1-2
TGTGCCAGTAGTATCGGAGGGAGCGTCGGCTATGGCTACACCTTC
CASSIGGSVGYGYTF
>TRBV29-1|once|TRBD1|TRBJ1-1
TGCAGCGGGACAGGGGGGAACACTGAAGCTTTCTTT
CSGTGGNTEAFF
>TRBV11-2|-|-|TRBJ2-3
TGTGCCAGCAACGGTTTTGGGCCCACGGATACGCAGTATTTT
CASNGFGPTDTQYF
>TRBV29-1|once|-|TRBJ1-2
TGCAGCGCCCATGGGCAGGGAAGGGGCTACACCTTC
CSAHGQGRGYTF
>TRBV29-1|once|-|TRBJ2-7
TGCAGCGTTCGAGGGGAGGCCGCGACCTACGAGCAGTACTTC
CSVRGEAATYEQYF
>TRBV29-1|-|-|TRBJ1-1
TGCAGCGTTGGGCAGGAGACCTTGAACACTGAAGCTTTCTTT
CSVGQETLNTEAFF
>TRBV20-1|-|-|TRBJ2-1
TGCAGTGCTGACAAGCACTGGGGGCAGTTCTTC
CSADKHWGQFF
>TRBV4-1|once|-|TRBJ2-2
TGCGCCAGCAGCCCCCTTGGGCGGGTGGGCACCGGGGAGCTGTTTTTT
CASSPLGRVGTGELFF
>TRBV7-2|-|TRBD2|TRBJ2-4
TGTGCCAGCAGCTTAGCGCGGGGGTTGAGACTAGCCAAAAACATTCAGTACTTC
CASSLARGLRLAKNIQYF
>TRBV29-1|-|-|TRBJ1-1
TGCAGCGTCAAAAAGGACACGAGCACTGAAGCTTTCTTT
CSVKKDTSTEAFF